These T cell receptor beta chains were read from a single sample in a study of T-cell reconstitution after alpha-beta-depleted transplantation in children. TCRdb analysed the PCR reads with MiXCR anew, one entry per CDR3 protein. The data show over 550,000 distinct CDR3 sequences, with roughly a tenth seen just once and roughly 4% held by the top ten. The source material was PBMCs from the stem cell graft donor, sampled from the stem cell graft. The receptors here all came from a human donor who donated a stem cell graft to a child with acute myeloid leukemia. The conserved cysteine and the conserved F or W are not part of the CDR3 here. Each record gives: V gene, CDR3 protein.

v_gene: TRBV5-1
CDR3aa: ASSGTSGPVSYNEQF

v_gene: TRBV15
CDR3aa: ATGSGGGTDTQY

v_gene: TRBV20-1
CDR3aa: SARDEIAGGRANEQF

v_gene: TRBV20-1
CDR3aa: SARGLGEQF

v_gene: TRBV9
CDR3aa: ASSVDRGGPGELF

v_gene: TRBV6-5
CDR3aa: ASSYRDRGRPGSNQPQH

v_gene: TRBV10-3
CDR3aa: AIQGETGGNTGELF

v_gene: TRBV9
CDR3aa: ASSVSGGGNTGELF

v_gene: TRBV7-3
CDR3aa: ASSFYSGSTDTQY

v_gene: TRBV30
CDR3aa: AWSPSARKIEQY